This TCR beta chain was identified in a study of T cell responses to AZD1222 COVID-19 vaccine. Study outcomes and limitations: A reported finding is that nearly half of spike-specific TCRs target unmutated variant regions. Breadth and depth of Spike-specific TCRs rose after two AZD1222 doses.

Sequencing used immunoSEQ multiplex PCR; TCRdb keeps in-frame clones, though not all of them. Counted here are approximately 110,000 clones, around 90% occurring once; the ten biggest clones make up roughly 1.1%. Germline CDR1 SGHVS, CDR2 FNYEAQ. V gave up 5 bases and J gave up 2 bases, with 19 bases separating them. The CDR3 sequence is 16 residues long. In regard to this clone: The antigen is undetermined.

This sequence joins TRBV7-6 and TRBJ2-7, with TRBD2 as a possible D gene (5 bases). The sample consisted of peripheral blood, taken on day 0 of AZD1222 vaccination. The sequence was collected from an adult in good health. The CDR3 region has the DNA TGTGCCAGCAGCCTTAGTCCGGGGTCTGGGACCTACGAGCAGTACTTC. Protein sequence: CASSLSPGSGTYEQYF.